This TCR beta chain was observed in a study of control samples from healthy donors and cancer patients. Clones were sequenced by immunoSEQ multiplex PCR, and TCRdb holds only the in-frame ones, with some missing. Here the sample spans 150,000 to 200,000 clones, about 90% being singletons. The CDR3 length is 12 residues. Deletions cut 5 bases from V and 10 bases from J, with 17 bases between. Germline values: CDR1 GTSNPN, CDR2 SVGIG (reference sequence). The sequence was collected from a woman aged 25 to 39 in good health. Sequenced material: blood. This chain uses TRBV30 with TRBJ1-1; no reliable D call. CDR3 in amino acids: CAWEVVEARAFF. DNA of the CDR3: TGTGCCTGGGAGGTGGTTGAGGCTCGAGCTTTCTTT.